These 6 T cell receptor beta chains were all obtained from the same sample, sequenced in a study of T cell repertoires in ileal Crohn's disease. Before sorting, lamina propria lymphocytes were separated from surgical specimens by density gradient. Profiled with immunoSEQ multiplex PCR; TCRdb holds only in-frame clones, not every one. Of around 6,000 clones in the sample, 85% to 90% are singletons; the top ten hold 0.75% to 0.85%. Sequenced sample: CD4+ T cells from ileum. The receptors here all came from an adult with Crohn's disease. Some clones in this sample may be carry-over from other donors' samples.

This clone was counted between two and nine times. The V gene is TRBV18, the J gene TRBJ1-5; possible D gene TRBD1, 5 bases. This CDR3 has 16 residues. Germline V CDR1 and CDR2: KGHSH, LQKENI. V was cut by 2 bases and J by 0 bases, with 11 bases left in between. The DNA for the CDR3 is TGTGCCAGCTCACCATTTCAGGGTGGTAGCAATCAGCCCCAGCATTTT. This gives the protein CASSPFQGGSNQPQHF.

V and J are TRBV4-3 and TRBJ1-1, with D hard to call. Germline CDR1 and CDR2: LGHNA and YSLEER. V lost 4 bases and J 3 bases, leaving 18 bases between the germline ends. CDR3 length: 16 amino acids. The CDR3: CASSRTAGLSHTEAFF. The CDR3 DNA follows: TGCGCCAGCAGCCGCACCGCAGGCCTCTCCCACACTGAAGCTTTCTTT.

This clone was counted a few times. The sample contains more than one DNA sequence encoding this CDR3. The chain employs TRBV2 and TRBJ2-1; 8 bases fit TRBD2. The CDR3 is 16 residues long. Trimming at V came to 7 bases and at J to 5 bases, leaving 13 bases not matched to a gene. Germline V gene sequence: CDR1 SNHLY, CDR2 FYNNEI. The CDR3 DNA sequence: TGTGCCAGCAAAGGCGGGAGGCCATTATCGGACAATGAGCAGTTCTTC. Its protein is CASKGGRPLSDNEQFF.

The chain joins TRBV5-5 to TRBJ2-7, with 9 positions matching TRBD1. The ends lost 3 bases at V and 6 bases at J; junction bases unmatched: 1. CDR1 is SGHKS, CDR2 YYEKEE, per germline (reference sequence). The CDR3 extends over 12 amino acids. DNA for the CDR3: TGTGCCAGCAGCTCGACAGGGGGCGAGCAGTACTTC. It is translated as CASSSTGGEQYF.

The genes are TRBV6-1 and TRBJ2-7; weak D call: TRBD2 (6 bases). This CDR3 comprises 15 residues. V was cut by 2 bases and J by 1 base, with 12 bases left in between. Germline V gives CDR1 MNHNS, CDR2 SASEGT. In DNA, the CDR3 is TGTGCCAGCAGTGAAAGGGGACTTAGGTCCTACGAGCAGTACTTC. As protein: CASSERGLRSYEQYF.

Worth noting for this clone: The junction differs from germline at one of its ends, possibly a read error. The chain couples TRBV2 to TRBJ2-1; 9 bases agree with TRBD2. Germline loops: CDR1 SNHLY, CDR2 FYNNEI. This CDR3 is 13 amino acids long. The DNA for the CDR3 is TGTGCCAGCAGGAGGGGGATGCGGGAGGGCCCGATCTTC. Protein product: CASRRGMREGPIF.